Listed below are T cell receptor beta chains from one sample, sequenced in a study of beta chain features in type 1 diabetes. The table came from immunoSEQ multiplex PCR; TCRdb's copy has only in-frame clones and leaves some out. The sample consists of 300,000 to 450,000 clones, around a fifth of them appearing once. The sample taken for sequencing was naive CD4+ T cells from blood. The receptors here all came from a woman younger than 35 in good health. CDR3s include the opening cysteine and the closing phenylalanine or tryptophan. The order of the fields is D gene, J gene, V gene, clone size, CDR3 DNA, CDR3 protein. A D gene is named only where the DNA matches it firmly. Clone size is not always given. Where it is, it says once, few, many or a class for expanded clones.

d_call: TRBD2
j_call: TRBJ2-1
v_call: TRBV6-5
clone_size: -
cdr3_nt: TGTGCCAGCAGTCCGACTAGCGGGAGGGTGAATGAGCAGTTCTTC
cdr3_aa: CASSPTSGRVNEQFF

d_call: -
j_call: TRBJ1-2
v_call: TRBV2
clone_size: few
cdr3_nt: TGTGCCAGCAGTGAGAGGCCCTATGGCTACACCTTC
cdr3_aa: CASSERPYGYTF

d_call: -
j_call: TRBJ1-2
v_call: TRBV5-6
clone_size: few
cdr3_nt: TGTGCCAGCAGCCCAACAGTGATAGCTAACTATGGCTACACCTTC
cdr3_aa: CASSPTVIANYGYTF

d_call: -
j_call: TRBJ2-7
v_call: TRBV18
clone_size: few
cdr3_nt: TGTGCCAGCTCACCTCGGACAATCTCCTACGAGCAGTACTTC
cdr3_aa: CASSPRTISYEQYF

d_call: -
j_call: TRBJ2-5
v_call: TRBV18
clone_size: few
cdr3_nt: TGTGCCAGCTCACCACCGTCGACAGGGAGGGAGACCCAGTACTTC
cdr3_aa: CASSPPSTGRETQYF

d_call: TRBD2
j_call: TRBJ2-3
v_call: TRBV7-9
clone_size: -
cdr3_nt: TGTGCCAGCAGCTTGGGGACTAGTCCAGATACGCAGTATTTT
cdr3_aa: CASSLGTSPDTQYF

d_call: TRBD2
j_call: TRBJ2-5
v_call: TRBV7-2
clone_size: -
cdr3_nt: TGTGCCAGCAGCCCTGAACTAGCGGGGGGGCGAGAGACCCAGTACTTC
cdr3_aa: CASSPELAGGRETQYF

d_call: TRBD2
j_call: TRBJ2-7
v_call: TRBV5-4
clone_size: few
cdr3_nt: TGTGCCAGCAGCTCGGGACTAGCAAGATCCGAGCAGTACTTC
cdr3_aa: CASSSGLARSEQYF

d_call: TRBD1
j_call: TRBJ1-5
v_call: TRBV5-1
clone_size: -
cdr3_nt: TGCGCCAGCGCCCCTATCCCAGGGGGCCATCAGCCCCAGCATTTT
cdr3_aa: CASAPIPGGHQPQHF

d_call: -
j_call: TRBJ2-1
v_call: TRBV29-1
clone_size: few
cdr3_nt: TGCGGGGGGTTCTCCTACAATGAGCAGTTCTTC
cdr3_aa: CGGFSYNEQFF

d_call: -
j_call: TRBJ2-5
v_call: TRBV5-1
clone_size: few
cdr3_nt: TGCGCCAGCAGCTTGGACCAGGGGCGTGAGGCCCAGTACTTC
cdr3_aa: CASSLDQGREAQYF

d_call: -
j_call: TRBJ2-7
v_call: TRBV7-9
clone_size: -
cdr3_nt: TGTGCCAGCAGCTTAGCCCCGACAGGTTCCTACGAGCAGTACTTC
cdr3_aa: CASSLAPTGSYEQYF

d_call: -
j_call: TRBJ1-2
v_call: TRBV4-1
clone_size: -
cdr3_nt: TGCGCCAGCAGCCAAGATGTAGGACAGCTTAACTATGGCTACACCTTC
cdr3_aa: CASSQDVGQLNYGYTF

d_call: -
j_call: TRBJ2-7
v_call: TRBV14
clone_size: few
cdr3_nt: TGTGCCAGCAGCCAAAAACAGCTTTACGAGCAGTACTTC
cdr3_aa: CASSQKQLYEQYF

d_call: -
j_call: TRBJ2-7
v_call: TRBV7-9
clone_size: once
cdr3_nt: TGTGCCAGCAGCTTAGACAGGAGCTTCTACGAGCAGTACTTC
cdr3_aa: CASSLDRSFYEQYF

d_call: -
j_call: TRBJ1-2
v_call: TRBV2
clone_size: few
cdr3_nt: TGTGCCAGCAGTGAAGGCAGAGCGAGTGGCTACACCTTC
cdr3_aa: CASSEGRASGYTF

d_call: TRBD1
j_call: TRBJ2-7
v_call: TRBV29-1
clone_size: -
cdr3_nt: TGCAGCGTTAGGGGACAGGGGATTTCCAACGAGCAGTACTTC
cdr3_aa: CSVRGQGISNEQYF

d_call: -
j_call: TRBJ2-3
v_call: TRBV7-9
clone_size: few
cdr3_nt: TGTGCCAGCAGCTTCCCCGGGGACTGGAGCACAGATACGCAGTATTTT
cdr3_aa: CASSFPGDWSTDTQYF

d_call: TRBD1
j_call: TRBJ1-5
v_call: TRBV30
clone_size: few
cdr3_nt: TGTGCCTGGAGTGAACAGGGGGATCAGCCCCAGCATTTT
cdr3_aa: CAWSEQGDQPQHF

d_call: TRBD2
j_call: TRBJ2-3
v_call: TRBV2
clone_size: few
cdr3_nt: TGTGCCAGCATCCGACTAGCGGGAGTGGAAGATACGCAGTATTTT
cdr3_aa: CASIRLAGVEDTQYF

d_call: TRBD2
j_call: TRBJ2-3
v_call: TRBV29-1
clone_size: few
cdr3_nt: TGCAGCCTAGCCGGGACTAGGGACACAGATACGCAGTATTTT
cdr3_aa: CSLAGTRDTDTQYF

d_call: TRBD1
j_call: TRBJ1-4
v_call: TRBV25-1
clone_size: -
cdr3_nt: TGTGTCAGCCGGGGACAGGGGAATGAAAAACTGTTTTTT
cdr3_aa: CVSRGQGNEKLFF

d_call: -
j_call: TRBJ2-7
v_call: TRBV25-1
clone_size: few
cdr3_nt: TGTGCCAGCAGCCCCCCCGGGTTCTCCTACGAGCAGTACTTC
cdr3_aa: CASSPPGFSYEQYF

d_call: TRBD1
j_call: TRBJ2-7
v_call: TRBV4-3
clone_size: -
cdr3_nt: TGCGCCAGCAGCCCCCGTTATCCGGACAGGGCCCCCCACGAGCAGTACTTC
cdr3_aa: CASSPRYPDRAPHEQYF

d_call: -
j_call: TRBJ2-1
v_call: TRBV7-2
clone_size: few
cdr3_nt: TGTGCCAGCAGCTTAGCGCGGAACAATGAGCAGTTCTTC
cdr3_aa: CASSLARNNEQFF

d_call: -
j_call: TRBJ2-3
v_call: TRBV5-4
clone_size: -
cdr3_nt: TGTGCCAGCAGCCCAGGGGCAAGGACAGATACGCAGTATTTT
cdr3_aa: CASSPGARTDTQYF

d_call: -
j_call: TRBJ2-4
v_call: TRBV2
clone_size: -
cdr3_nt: TGTGCCAGCAGAGGGGACATTGGCATTCAGTACTTC
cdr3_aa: CASRGDIGIQYF

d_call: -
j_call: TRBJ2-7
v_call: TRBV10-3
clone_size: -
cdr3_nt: TGTGCCACCAAAATGAAAGCCGACATCTACGAGCAGTACTTC
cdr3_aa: CATKMKADIYEQYF

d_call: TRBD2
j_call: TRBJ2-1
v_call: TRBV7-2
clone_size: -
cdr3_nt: TGTGCCAGCAGCTCGGCTAGCGGGTTGTACAATGAGCAGTTCTTC
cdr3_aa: CASSSASGLYNEQFF

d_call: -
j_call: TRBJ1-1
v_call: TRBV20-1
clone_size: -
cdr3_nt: TGCAGTGCTGGGGGGGGACTAGAAGCTTTCTTT
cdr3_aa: CSAGGGLEAFF

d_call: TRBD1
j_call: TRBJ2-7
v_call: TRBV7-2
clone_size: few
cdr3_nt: TGTGCCAGCAGCTCCACCGGGACAGGGAGTGCCTACGAGCAGTACTTC
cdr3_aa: CASSSTGTGSAYEQYF

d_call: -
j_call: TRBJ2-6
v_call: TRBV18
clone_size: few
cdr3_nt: TGTGCCAGCTCGAGTGGGGCCAACGTCCTGACTTTC
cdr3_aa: CASSSGANVLTF

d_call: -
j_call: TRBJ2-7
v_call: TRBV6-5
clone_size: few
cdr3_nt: TGTGCCAGCAGTTCCGCCAGCTCCTACGAGCAGTACTTC
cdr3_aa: CASSSASSYEQYF

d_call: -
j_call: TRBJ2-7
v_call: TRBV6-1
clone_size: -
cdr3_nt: TGTGCCAGCAGGGCCAGGGCGCAAAGCTACGAGCAGTACTTC
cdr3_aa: CASRARAQSYEQYF

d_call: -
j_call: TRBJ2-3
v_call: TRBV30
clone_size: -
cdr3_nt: TGTGCCTGGAGCTTCCCCGGCGGAGATACGCAGTATTTT
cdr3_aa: CAWSFPGGDTQYF

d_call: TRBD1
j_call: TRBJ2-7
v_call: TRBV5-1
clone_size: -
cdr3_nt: TGCGCCAGCAGTGGGACAGGGGTAGAGTACGAGCAGTACTTC
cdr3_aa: CASSGTGVEYEQYF

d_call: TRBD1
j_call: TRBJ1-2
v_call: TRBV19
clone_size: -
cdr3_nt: TGTGCCAGTAGTATACCCGGGACAGCCGGCTACACCTTC
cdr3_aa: CASSIPGTAGYTF

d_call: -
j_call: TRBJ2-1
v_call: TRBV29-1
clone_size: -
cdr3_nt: TGCAGCGGGAGATACAATGAGCAGTTCTTC
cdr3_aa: CSGRYNEQFF

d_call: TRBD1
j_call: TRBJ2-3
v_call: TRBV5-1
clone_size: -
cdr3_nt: TGCGCCAGCAGCTCTGAACAGGGGGGCACAGATACGCAGTATTTT
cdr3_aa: CASSSEQGGTDTQYF

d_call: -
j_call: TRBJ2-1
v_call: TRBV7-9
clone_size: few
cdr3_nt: TGTGCCAGCAGCTTATTCTTAGCCGAGGGCAATGAGCAGTTCTTC
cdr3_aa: CASSLFLAEGNEQFF

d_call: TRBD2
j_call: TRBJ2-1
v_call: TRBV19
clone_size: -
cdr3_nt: TGTGCCAGTAGGGGGCTAGCGGGGGAAGGTGAGCAGTTCTTC
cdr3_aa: CASRGLAGEGEQFF

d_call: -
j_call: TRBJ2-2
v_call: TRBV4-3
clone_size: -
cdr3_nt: TGCGCCAGCAGCCAAGACGCCGGGGAGCTGTTTTTT
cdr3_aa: CASSQDAGELFF

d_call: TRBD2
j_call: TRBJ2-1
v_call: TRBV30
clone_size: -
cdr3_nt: TGTGCCTGGAGTGTAGGACTAGCGGGGTTAAACGAGCAGTTCTTC
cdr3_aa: CAWSVGLAGLNEQFF

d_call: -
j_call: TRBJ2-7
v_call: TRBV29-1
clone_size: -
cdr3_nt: TGCAGCGCTGTACAGGGAACCTACGAGCAGTACTTC
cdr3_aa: CSAVQGTYEQYF

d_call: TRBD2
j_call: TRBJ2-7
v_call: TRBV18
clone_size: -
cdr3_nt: TGTGCCAGCTCACCACCGGGGACTAGCCGGTCCTACGAGCAGTACTTC
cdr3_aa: CASSPPGTSRSYEQYF

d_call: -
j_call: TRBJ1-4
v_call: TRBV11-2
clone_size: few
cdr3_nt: TGTGCCAGCAGCTTAGGCTCCGGGGAAAAACTGTTTTTT
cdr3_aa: CASSLGSGEKLFF

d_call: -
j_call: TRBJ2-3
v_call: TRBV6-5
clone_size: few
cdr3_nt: TGTGCCAGCAGCCGACAGTTCACAGATACGCAGTATTTT
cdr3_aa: CASSRQFTDTQYF

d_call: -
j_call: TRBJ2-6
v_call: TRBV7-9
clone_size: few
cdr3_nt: TGTGCCAGCAGCTTAGGAGGCCTCTCTGGGGCCAACGTCCTGACTTTC
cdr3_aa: CASSLGGLSGANVLTF

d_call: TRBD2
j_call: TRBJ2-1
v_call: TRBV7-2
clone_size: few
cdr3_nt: TGTGCCAGCAGCCGGCGGGGTAGCGGGAGTGATGAGCAGTTCTTC
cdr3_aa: CASSRRGSGSDEQFF

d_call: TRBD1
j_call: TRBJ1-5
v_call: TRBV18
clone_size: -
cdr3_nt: TGTGCCAGCTCACCGGTACAGGGGGCGGGCGGTCAGCCCCAGCATTTT
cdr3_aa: CASSPVQGAGGQPQHF

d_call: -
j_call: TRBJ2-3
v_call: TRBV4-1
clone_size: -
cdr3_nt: TGCGCCAGCAGCCAATTTACAGTTGCGAGCACAGATACGCAGTATTTT
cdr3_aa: CASSQFTVASTDTQYF

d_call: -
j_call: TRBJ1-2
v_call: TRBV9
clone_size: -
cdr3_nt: TGTGCCAGCAGCGATCCCAGGATCCGCTATGGCTACACCTTC
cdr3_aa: CASSDPRIRYGYTF

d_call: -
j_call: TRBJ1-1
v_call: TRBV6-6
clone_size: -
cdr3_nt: TGTGCCAGCAGGTACTCGCGAGACATGAACACTGAAGCTTTCTTT
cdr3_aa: CASRYSRDMNTEAFF

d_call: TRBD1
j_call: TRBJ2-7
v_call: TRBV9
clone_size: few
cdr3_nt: TGTGCCAGCAGCGTCTTAGACAGGGGCTACGAGCAGTACTTC
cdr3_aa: CASSVLDRGYEQYF